This T cell receptor (beta chain) was retrieved from a study of blood T cell repertoires in COVID-19. Across the study: Italy, Spain and the United States were the sources of the convalescent and acute COVID-19 samples. T cells, B-cell-depleted T cells, or PBMCs supplied cDNA or gDNA.

While infection was still active, Seattle patients were enrolled and then followed longitudinally. In the authors' workflow: Estimation of nucleated cell counts was performed using reference gene primer amplification. Assay used: immunoSEQ multiplex PCR; TCRdb lists only in-frame clones, some missing. The V and J calls and clone size are taken from that table; D and trimming were inferred from the DNA. Found here are about 200,000 clones, 70% to 80% of them singletons; the top ten hold 5.5% to 7%. Germline CDR1 is MNHEY and CDR2 is SVGAGI. This CDR3 has 13 amino acids. After removal of 8 bases from V and 0 bases from J, the junction contained 3 bases not matched to a gene. This clone has just one count.

Specimen: peripheral blood. The TCR was taken from a woman aged 40-49 years with COVID-19, enrolled during active disease. V and J are TRBV6-5 and TRBJ1-2; 7 bases match TRBD1. CDR3: CASGDRANYGYTF. In DNA form, the CDR3 reads TGTGCCAGCGGCGACAGGGCTAACTATGGCTACACCTTC.